This T cell receptor beta chain was obtained from a study of control samples from healthy donors and cancer patients. The germline CDR1 and CDR2 sequences are ENHRY and SYGVKD. This CDR3 region has 13 residues. V gave up 10 bases and J gave up 1 base, with 13 bases separating them. TCRdb's copy holds only in-frame clones and misses some; the assay was immunoSEQ multiplex PCR. The sample has roughly 80,000 clones, roughly 90% seen once. The sequence was obtained from a woman between 50 and 59 years old in good health. Sample: blood. The rearrangement uses TRBV10-3 and TRBJ1-1; no firm D call. This CDR3 is CATKQHENTEAFF. CDR3 sequence (DNA): TGTGCCACTAAGCAACACGAGAACACTGAAGCTTTCTTT.